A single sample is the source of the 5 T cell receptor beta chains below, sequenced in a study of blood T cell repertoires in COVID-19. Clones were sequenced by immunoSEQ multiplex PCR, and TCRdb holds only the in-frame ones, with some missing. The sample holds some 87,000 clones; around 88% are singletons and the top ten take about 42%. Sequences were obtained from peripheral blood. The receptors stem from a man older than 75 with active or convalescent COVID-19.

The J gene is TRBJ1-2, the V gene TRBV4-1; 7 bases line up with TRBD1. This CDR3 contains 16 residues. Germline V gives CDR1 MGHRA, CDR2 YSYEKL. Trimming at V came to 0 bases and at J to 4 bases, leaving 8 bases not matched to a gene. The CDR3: CASSQDSGQQLYGYTF. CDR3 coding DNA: TGCGCCAGCAGCCAAGATTCGGGACAGCAACTCTATGGCTACACCTTC.

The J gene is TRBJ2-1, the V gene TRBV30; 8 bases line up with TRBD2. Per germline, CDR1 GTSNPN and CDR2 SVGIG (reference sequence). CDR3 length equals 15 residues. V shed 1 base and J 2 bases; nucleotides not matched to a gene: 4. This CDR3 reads CAWSAEAGAYNEQFF. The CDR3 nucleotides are TGTGCCTGGAGTGCAGAAGCGGGGGCCTACAATGAGCAGTTCTTC.

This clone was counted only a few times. The CDR3, as DNA: TGTGCCAGCAGCTTAGCTTCTAGAACCCCCAGTGGCTACACCTTC. It specifies CASSLASRTPSGYTF. V and J are TRBV13 and TRBJ1-2; D call uncertain. The CDR3 is made up of 15 amino acids. V lost 1 base to trimming and J lost 7 bases, with 16 bases between them. Per the germline V gene, CDR1 is PRHDT and CDR2 is FYEKMQ (reference sequence).

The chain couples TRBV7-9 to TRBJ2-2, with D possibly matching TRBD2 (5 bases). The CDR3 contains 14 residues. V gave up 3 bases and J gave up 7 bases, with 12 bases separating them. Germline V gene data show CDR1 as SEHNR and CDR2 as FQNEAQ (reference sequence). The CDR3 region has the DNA TGTGCCAGCAGCTTGACTACCTTGGGCGGGGAGCTGTTTTTT. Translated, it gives CASSLTTLGGELFF.

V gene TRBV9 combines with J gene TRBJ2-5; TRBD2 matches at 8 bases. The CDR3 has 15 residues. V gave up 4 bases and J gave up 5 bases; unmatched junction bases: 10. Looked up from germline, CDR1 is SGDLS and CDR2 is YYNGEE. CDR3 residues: CASSTGTSVYETQYF. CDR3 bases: TGTGCCAGCAGCACAGGGACTAGTGTTTACGAGACCCAGTACTTC.